A single sample gave rise to the 21 T cell receptor beta chains below, sequenced in a study of shared clonotypes between healthy human individuals (TCRdb year 2020). Library prep was done by the immunoSEQ multiplex PCR assay. Held by TCRdb, this immuneACCESS table contains in-frame sequences only and omits some clones. Under half of the omission traces to an unresolved V gene where checked; the cause of the rest is unknown. This sample holds about 1.5 million clones; 95% to 99% were observed only once. About 0.45% of the sample rests with the top ten. Sequencing was carried out using naive CD4+ T cells sorted from blood. The cell subset or site tag for this specimen amounts to: CD45RA+ positively selected. These receptors were obtained from a man under 40 in good health.

The chain employs TRBV19 and TRBJ2-1, with D perhaps TRBD1 or TRBD2 (7 bases each). The germline CDR1 and CDR2 sequences are LNHDA and SQIVND (reference sequence). This CDR3 has 15 residues. The ends were cut back, 4 bases at V and 3 bases at J, with 13 bases in the middle. The CDR3 DNA follows: TGTGCCAGTAGTACCCAGGGGGGGTTCTACAATGAGCAGTTCTTC. This translates into CASSTQGGFYNEQFF. The full variable domain, its missing parts supplied by reference TRBV19 and TRBJ2-1, is DGGITQSPKYLFRKEGQNVTLSCEQNLNHDAMYWYRQDPGQGLRLIYYSQIVNDFQKGDIAEGYSVSREKKESFPLTVTSAQKNPTAFYLCASSTQGGFYNEQFFGPGTRLTVL.

The chain recombines TRBV28 with TRBJ2-7; D is unclear. V shed 5 bases and J shed 4 bases, with 12 bases lying between them. This CDR3 region has 13 residues. Germline CDR1 is MDHEN and CDR2 is SYDVKM. CDR3 in DNA: TGTGCCAGCAGTCCTAATTCCAGGTACGAGCAGTACTTC. Translation gives CASSPNSRYEQYF. The whole variable domain, remainder taken from reference TRBV28 and TRBJ2-7, is DVKVTQSSRYLVKRTGEKVFLECVQDMDHENMFWYRQDPGLGLRLIYFSYDVKMKEKGDIPEGYSVSREKKERFSLILESASTNQTSMYLCASSPNSRYEQYFGPGTRLTVT.

The V call is TRBV6-5, the J call TRBJ2-3, with no clear D. The CDR3 extends over 16 amino acids. Germline V gene sequence: CDR1 MNHEY, CDR2 SVGAGI. Trimming left V 2 bases short and J 8 bases short, with 20 bases between. Here the CDR3 DNA reads TGTGCCAGCAGTTACGCGCAGTTCCAAAAAGTTGGTACGCAGTATTTT. Protein product: CASSYAQFQKVGTQYF.

V and J are TRBV9 and TRBJ1-1; D gene unclear. Trimming removed 4 bases from V and 12 bases from J, with 16 bases in between. The length of the CDR3 is 12 residues. Germline assignment: CDR1 SGDLS and CDR2 YYNGEE. The CDR3 DNA follows: TGTGCCAGCAGCACAATAAACAAGGAACCTTTCTTT. It encodes CASSTINKEPFF.

The chain has TRBV28 and TRBJ2-3, with no clear D. V dropped 5 bases and J dropped 6 bases, with 21 bases sitting between them. This CDR3 contains 16 residues. Germline V lookup: CDR1 MDHEN, CDR2 SYDVKM. The CDR3 sequence is CASSVASRAPRDTQYF. For the CDR3, the DNA is TGTGCCAGCAGTGTCGCCTCTAGGGCCCCTAGGGATACGCAGTATTTT.

The chain couples TRBV5-1 to TRBJ2-1; 8 nucleotides align to TRBD2. Germline V lookup: CDR1 SGHRS, CDR2 YFSETQ. Trimming removed 0 bases from V and 7 bases from J; junction bases left unmatched: 6. This CDR3 is 15 amino acids long. The CDR3 region is CASSLVTSGENEQFF. The CDR3 DNA reads TGCGCCAGCAGCTTGGTAACTAGCGGAGAAAATGAGCAGTTCTTC.

The chain carries TRBV19 and TRBJ1-1; TRBD1 agrees at 9 bases. This CDR3 region has 14 residues. Germline V lookup: CDR1 LNHDA, CDR2 SQIVND (reference sequence). Losses at the gene ends were 4 bases for V and 7 bases for J; bases not matched to a gene: 7. The DNA of the CDR3 is TGTGCCAGTAGTAGGGGACAGGGTGCGAATGAAGCTTTCTTT. It yields the protein CASSRGQGANEAFF.

The V and J genes are TRBV5-1 and TRBJ1-2; the D gene is possibly TRBD1 (5 bases). CDR1 and CDR2 (germline): SGHRS, YFSETQ. Trimming shortened V by 0 bases and J by 4 bases, and 16 bases separated the two germline ends. This CDR3 has 16 amino acids. CDR3 residues: CASSLGRGRASYGYTF. The CDR3, as DNA: TGCGCCAGCAGCTTGGGGAGGGGCCGAGCGTCCTATGGCTACACCTTC.

This chain links TRBV5-1 with TRBJ1-4; TRBD1 agrees at 10 bases. The CDR3 is 18 amino acids. V dropped 2 bases and J dropped 7; count of bases not matched to a gene: 14. Germline V gene data show CDR1 as SGHRS and CDR2 as YFSETQ. The CDR3, as DNA: TGCGCCAGCAGCTTTACCAGTCCCGGGACAGGGGAATCTGAAAAACTGTTTTTT. It translates to CASSFTSPGTGESEKLFF.

The chain has TRBV18 and TRBJ2-7, with TRBD1 matching 8 bases. CDR3 length: 14 residues. Germline CDR1 KGHSH, CDR2 LQKENI. J gave up 7 bases and V 5 bases, and 10 bases lay outside the gene matches. This CDR3 is CASSTTGGVGEQYF. CDR3 nucleotide sequence: TGTGCCAGCTCAACTACAGGGGGAGTGGGGGAGCAGTACTTC.

V is TRBV19 and J is TRBJ1-5; the D is unclear. CDR3 size: 15 residues. Deletions cut 6 bases from V and 6 bases from J, with 18 bases between. Germline values: CDR1 LNHDA, CDR2 SQIVND (reference sequence). DNA of the CDR3: TGTGCCAGTAGCCAGTCATCCCCTGGGGTTCAGCCCCAGCATTTT. Its protein product is CASSQSSPGVQPQHF.

The chain employs TRBV6-1 and TRBJ2-1, with 11 nucleotides matching TRBD2. The CDR3 contains 15 residues. V lost 6 bases, J lost 7 bases, and 8 bases stayed unmatched. Germline values: CDR1 MNHNS, CDR2 SASEGT. The CDR3 DNA sequence: TGTGCCAGCAGAATAGCGGGAGGGCCGTTTAATGAGCAGTTCTTC. Protein: CASRIAGGPFNEQFF.

J is TRBJ2-3 and V is TRBV7-2, with TRBD2 identical over 7 bases. The germline V gene encodes CDR1 SGHTA and CDR2 FQGNSA. V dropped 1 base and J dropped 4; count of bases not matched to a gene: 8. The CDR3 covers 16 residues. In DNA form, the CDR3 reads TGTGCCAGCAGCTTAGTTGTGGGAGGGCCAGCAGATACGCAGTATTTT. Protein product: CASSLVVGGPADTQYF.

The chain recombines TRBV28 with TRBJ1-4; D remains unclear. The CDR3 loop spans 14 amino acids. V was clipped by 11 bases and J by 6 bases, with 19 bases between them. Per germline, CDR1 MDHEN and CDR2 SYDVKM. As DNA, the CDR3 is TGTGCCGGCCTTTTCCCCCCTTCGGATGAAAAACTGTTTTTT. It yields the protein CAGLFPPSDEKLFF.

The rearrangement joins TRBV18 to TRBJ2-1; 8 nucleotides align to TRBD1. CDR3 size: 17 residues. The V gene end was trimmed by 1 base and the J gene end by 7 bases; junction bases not matched to a gene: 12. Germline V gene sequence: CDR1 KGHSH, CDR2 LQKENI. For the CDR3, the DNA is TGTGCCAGCTCACCACGCAGGGCAGGGGGCTTTGGTAATGAGCAGTTCTTC. Its protein product is CASSPRRAGGFGNEQFF.

The chain is built from TRBV7-2 and TRBJ2-1; tentative D call: TRBD2 (5 bases). Germline V gene sequence: CDR1 SGHTA, CDR2 FQGNSA. The CDR3 length is 16 residues. The V end lost 5 bases, the J end lost 2 bases, and 16 bases lay between the germline ends. The DNA of the CDR3 is TGTGCCAGCAGCCCGACTCGCGGGTTCCCCTACAATGAGCAGTTCTTC. It translates to CASSPTRGFPYNEQFF. Full variable domain (missing parts from reference TRBV7-2 and TRBJ2-1): GAGVSQSPSNKVTEKGKDVELRCDPISGHTALYWYRQSLGQGLEFLIYFQGNSAPDKSGLPSDRFSAERTGGSVSTLTIQRTQQEDSAVYLCASSPTRGFPYNEQFFGPGTRLTVL.

The J gene is TRBJ2-7, the V gene TRBV28; 8 bases map to TRBD2. Germline V gene data show CDR1 as MDHEN and CDR2 as SYDVKM. CDR3 length: 14 amino acids. The J segment lost 5 bases and the V segment lost 7 bases, leaving 10 bases of the junction unmatched. The CDR3 DNA reads TGTGCCAGCAACGGCAGCGGGAGAGGGCACGAGCAGTACTTC. Translating it yields CASNGSGRGHEQYF. Drawing the rest from reference TRBV28 and TRBJ2-7, the complete variable domain is DVKVTQSSRYLVKRTGEKVFLECVQDMDHENMFWYRQDPGLGLRLIYFSYDVKMKEKGDIPEGYSVSREKKERFSLILESASTNQTSMYLCASNGSGRGHEQYFGPGTRLTVT.

The rearrangement uses TRBV7-7 and TRBJ1-1; no reliable D call. CDR1 and CDR2 (germline): SSHAT, FNYEAQ (reference sequence). The V end was cut by 2 bases, the J end by 2 bases, with 6 bases between. CDR3 length: 13 amino acids. The CDR3 is CASSLLENTEAFF. CDR3 sequence (DNA): TGTGCCAGCAGCTTATTGGAAAACACTGAAGCTTTCTTT.

CDR3 residues: CASSSDSNSYNEQFF. The CDR3 DNA reads TGTGCCAGCAGCTCGGACTCAAACTCCTACAATGAGCAGTTCTTC. The J gene is TRBJ2-1, the V gene TRBV11-3, with D perhaps TRBD2 (5 bases). The CDR3 extends over 15 amino acids. Germline lookup yields CDR1 SGHNT and CDR2 YENEEA. V was trimmed by 4 bases and J by 0 bases, leaving 10 bases between them.

V and J are TRBV10-1 and TRBJ2-7, with unresolved D. CDR1 and CDR2 (germline): WNHNN, SYGVQD (reference sequence). The CDR3 consists of 13 residues. V gave up 2 bases and J gave up 3 bases, with 8 bases separating them. CDR3: CASSEVLGYEQYF. The CDR3 DNA is TGCGCCAGCAGTGAGGTGCTGGGCTACGAGCAGTACTTC.

The chain links TRBV2 to TRBJ1-3; no firm D call. The CDR3 contains 19 residues. The germline V gene encodes CDR1 SNHLY and CDR2 FYNNEI. The V end lost 6 bases, the J end lost 2 bases, and 26 bases lay between the germline ends. CDR3 protein: CASSPLAWTDPRTGNTIYF. The CDR3, as DNA: TGTGCCAGCAGCCCATTGGCATGGACTGACCCGCGAACTGGAAACACCATATATTTT.